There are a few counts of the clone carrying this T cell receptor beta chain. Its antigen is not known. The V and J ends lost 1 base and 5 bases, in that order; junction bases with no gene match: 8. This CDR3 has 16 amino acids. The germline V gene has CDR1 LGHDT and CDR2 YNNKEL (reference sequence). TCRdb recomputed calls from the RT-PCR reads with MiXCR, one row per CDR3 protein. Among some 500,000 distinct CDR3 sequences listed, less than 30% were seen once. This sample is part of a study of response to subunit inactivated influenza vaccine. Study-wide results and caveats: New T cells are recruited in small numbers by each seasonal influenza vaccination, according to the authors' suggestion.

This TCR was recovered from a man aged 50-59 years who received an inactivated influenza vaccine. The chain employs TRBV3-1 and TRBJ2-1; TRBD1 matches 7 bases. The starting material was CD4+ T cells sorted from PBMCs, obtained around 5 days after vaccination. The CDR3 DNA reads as TGTGCCAGCAGCCAAGTCGGGACAGTCTACAACAATGAGCAGTTCTTC. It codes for CASSQVGTVYNNEQFF.